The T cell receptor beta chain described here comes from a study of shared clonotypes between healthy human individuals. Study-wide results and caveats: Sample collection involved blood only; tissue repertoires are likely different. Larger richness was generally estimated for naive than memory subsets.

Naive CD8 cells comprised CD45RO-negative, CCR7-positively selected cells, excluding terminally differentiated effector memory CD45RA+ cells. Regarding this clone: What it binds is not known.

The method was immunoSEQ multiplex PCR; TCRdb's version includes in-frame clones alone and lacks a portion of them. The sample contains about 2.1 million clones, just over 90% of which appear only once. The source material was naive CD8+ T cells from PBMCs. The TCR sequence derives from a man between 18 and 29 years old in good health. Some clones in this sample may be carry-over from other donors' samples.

CDR3 amino acids: CASDSGVVGSNEQFF. As DNA, the CDR3 is TGTGCCAGCGACTCAGGGGTTGTTGGAAGCAATGAGCAGTTCTTC. The chain carries TRBV28 and TRBJ2-1, with D maybe TRBD1 (6 bases). The germline V and J ends were trimmed by 8 bases and 6 bases, with 20 bases remaining between them. Per germline, CDR1 MDHEN and CDR2 SYDVKM. The CDR3 covers 15 residues.